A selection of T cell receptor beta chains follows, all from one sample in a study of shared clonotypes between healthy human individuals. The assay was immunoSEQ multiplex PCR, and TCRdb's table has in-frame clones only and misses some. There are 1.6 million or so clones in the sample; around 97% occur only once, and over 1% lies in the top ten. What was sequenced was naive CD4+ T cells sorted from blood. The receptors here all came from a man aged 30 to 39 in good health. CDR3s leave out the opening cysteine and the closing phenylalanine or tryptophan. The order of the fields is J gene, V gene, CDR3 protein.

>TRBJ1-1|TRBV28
ASSGMNTEAF
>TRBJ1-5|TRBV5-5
ASSAAGRNSNQPQH
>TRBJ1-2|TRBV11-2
ASSPGSGYT
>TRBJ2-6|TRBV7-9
ASSLGASGANVLT
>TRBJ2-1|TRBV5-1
ASRPVVTAYNEQF
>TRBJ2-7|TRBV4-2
ASSRPPSGTASYEQY
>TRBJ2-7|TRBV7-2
ASSLIPGPSYEQY
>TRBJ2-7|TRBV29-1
SVASGRASEQY
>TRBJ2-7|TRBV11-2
ASSTGAAGSYEQY
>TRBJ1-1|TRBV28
ASSIIYGVGVGNTEAF
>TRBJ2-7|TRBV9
ASSQIAGAGEQY
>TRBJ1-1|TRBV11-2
ASSLDGGFVTEAF
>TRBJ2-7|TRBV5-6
ASSSYKPGGSYEQY
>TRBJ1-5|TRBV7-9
ASSSLGTQPQH
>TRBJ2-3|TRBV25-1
ASSEKRLAGVLDTQY
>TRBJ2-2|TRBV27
ASSSGLARTGELF
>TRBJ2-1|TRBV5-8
ASRLDSNEQF
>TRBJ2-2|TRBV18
ASSLRDTGELF
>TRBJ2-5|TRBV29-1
SVAGSLGQETQY
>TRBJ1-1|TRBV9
ASSPTGLNTEAF
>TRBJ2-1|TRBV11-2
ASSLVAGNEQF
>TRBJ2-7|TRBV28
ASRALPGGAVRLEQY
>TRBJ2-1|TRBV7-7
ASSLEFSSYNEQF
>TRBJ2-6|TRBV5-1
ASSLNPSSGANVLT
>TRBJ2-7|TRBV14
ASSQEGNRGIEQY
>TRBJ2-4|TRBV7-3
ASSLSEGWYIQY
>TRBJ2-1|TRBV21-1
ASSKGDRGPRIEQF
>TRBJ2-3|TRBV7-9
ASSPSTDTQY
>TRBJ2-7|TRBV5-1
ASSRITGQIYEQY
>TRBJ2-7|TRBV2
ASSLETAELSYEQY
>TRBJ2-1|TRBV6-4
ASSETRLAGGGYNEQF
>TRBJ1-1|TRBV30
AWSAPGQDKAF
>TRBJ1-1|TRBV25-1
ASSLAGTGGAF
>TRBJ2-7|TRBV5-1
ASSSPKTGGSPITYEQY
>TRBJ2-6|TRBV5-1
ASSPLTGANVLT
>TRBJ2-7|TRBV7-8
ASSPKREGYEQY
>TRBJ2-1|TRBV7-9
ADGLAGANEQF
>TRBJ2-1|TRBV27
ASTPRLAGGTSPV
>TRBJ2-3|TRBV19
ASSMTRSTDTQY
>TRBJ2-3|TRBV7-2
ASSPYTDTQY